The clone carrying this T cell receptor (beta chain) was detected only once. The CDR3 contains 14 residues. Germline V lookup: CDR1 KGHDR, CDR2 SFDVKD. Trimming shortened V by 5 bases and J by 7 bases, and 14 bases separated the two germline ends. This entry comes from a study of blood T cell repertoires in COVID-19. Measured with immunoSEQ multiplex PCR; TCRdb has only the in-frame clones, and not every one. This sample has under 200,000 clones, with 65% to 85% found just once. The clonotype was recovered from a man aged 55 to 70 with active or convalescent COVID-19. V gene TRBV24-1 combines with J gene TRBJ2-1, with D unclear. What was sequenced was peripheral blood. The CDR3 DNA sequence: TGTGCCACCAGTGGACGTCCGGGTAGAAATGAGCAGTTCTTC. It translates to CATSGRPGRNEQFF.